This T cell receptor beta chain was sequenced for a study of blood T cell repertoires in COVID-19 (dated by TCRdb to the early 2020s). Notes on the research overall: Samples covering the acute and convalescent phases of COVID-19 were provided by collaborators in the United States, Italy and Spain. The prospective study material was composed of cDNA or gDNA derived from T cells, B-cell-depleted T cells, or PBMCs. The dataset comprised deeply sampled blood TCRbeta repertoires from subjects exposed to, actively infected with, or recovered from COVID-19. A freely available public database, intended as a resource for researchers studying the immune response to SARS-CoV-2, is where the repertoires were released. The samples were drawn from the first 160 participants of the ongoing ImmuneRACE study and from 950 to 1,500 subjects provided by 6 global collaborators. Nearly every sample came with metadata listing a de-identified subject ID, COVID-19 status, age in years and sex. Where available, HLA class I and class II types were obtained from metadata supplied by the sample provider rather than from assay-based typing.

The immunoSEQ Assay, a bias-controlled multiplex PCR, was used to amplify TCRbeta CDR3 regions from genomic DNA. The study's own analysis went as follows. Within the assay, amplification of reference gene primers was used to estimate how many nucleated cells each sample contained. To quantify the absolute abundance of each unique TCRbeta CDR3 rearrangement, sequence reads were collapsed and filtered. For each sample, productive Simpson clonality was calculated as the square root of Simpson's diversity index across productive rearrangements. Not all clones reach the TCRdb copy of this immuneACCESS table, which keeps in-frame sequences only. Checked studies attribute under half of the gap to unresolved V genes and leave the rest unexplained. Clone size and the V and J calls come from that table; the DNA yielded D and trimming. This sample is represented by approximately 180,000 clones; 88% of them were singletons. Approximately 4% of the sample is held by the ten biggest clonotypes.

What the authors observed across the whole study: The quantity of clinical and demographic metadata differed by source and by participant and was supplied without curation.

Remarks on this clone: Its antigen remains undetermined. No quality values exist for individual bases; no much larger clone is one base distant.

Each collaborating institution followed its own protocols to collect whole blood in K2EDTA tubes. For TCRbeta analysis, collaborators shipped samples as frozen whole blood, isolated PBMCs, or DNA extracted from either of those sample types. CDR3 length: 16 amino acids, cysteine to phenylalanine. Only the CDR3 DNA is retained, 48 bases long and in frame from the first base. The germline V gene (reference sequence) provides CDR1 LNHNV and CDR2 YYDKDF. Trimming removed 3 bases from V and 5 bases from J; the gene matches leave 8 bases unexplained. The specimen sequenced was peripheral blood. This sequence uses TRBV15 and TRBJ2-3; the junction holds 10 bases that match TRBD2. This receptor was identified in a human donor in a cohort sampled during active COVID-19. The nucleotide sequence reads TGTGCCACCAGCAGCAGCGGGGGGGGTCTGGGAGATACGCAGTATTTT. This translates into CATSSSGGGLGDTQYF.